This is a list of T cell receptor beta chains from one sample in a study of Ad26.COV2.S vaccination and SARS-CoV-2 variants. Data came from immunoSEQ multiplex PCR; TCRdb stores just in-frame clones and leaves some out. The sample holds 380,000 or so clones, roughly 85% seen once. The specimen comprised peripheral blood, sampled in a trial of Ad26.COV2.S vaccine versus placebo. These receptors were taken from a person aged 18-60 years who received the Ad26.COV2.S COVID-19 vaccine or a placebo. CDR3s include the opening cysteine and the closing phenylalanine or tryptophan. The D gene is left open where the match is weak. Clone size, where shown, is once, few, many, or a class for clones that have expanded.

TGCGCCAGCAGCTTGGCGTCGACAGGGGCCTCCTATAACTATGGCTACACCTTC | CASSLASTGASYNYGYTF | 18 | TRBV5-1 | NA | TRBD1 | TRBJ1-2
TGTGCCAGCAGTGGGGGCTGGGGGTACACCGGGGAGCTGTTTTTT | CASSGGWGYTGELFF | 15 | TRBV25-1 | few | NA | TRBJ2-2
TGTGCCAGCAGCCGCTCCCTACAGAATTACGAGCAGTACTTC | CASSRSLQNYEQYF | 14 | TRBV3-1/TRBV3-2 | NA | NA | TRBJ2-7
TGTGCGGGAGGACCCAGCCTGCCCCAGCATTTT | CAGGPSLPQHF | 11 | TRBV19 | NA | NA | TRBJ1-5
TGTGCCAGCAGTTTGGTTCTGGGGGCGCGGGCTTTCTTT | CASSLVLGARAFF | 13 | TRBV28 | once | NA | TRBJ1-1
TGTGCCAGCAGTTTCGACAGGACCAAGGAGTATTTT | CASSFDRTKEYF | 12 | TRBV5-4 | few | NA | TRBJ2-3
TGTGCCACCAGTGATGCGACTAGCGGGAGATTAAATGAGCAGTTCTTC | CATSDATSGRLNEQFF | 16 | TRBV24-1 | NA | TRBD2 | TRBJ2-1
TGTGCCAGCTCACTCGGGACAGGGAACACTGAAGCTTTCTTT | CASSLGTGNTEAFF | 14 | TRBV18 | few | TRBD1 | TRBJ1-1
TGTGCCAGCAGCTCATCCCGACGGGATGAGCAGTTCTTC | CASSSSRRDEQFF | 13 | TRBV7-9 | NA | NA | TRBJ2-1
TGCAGCGTGGAAGGAGGGGCTGGGGCCAACGTCCTGACTTTC | CSVEGGAGANVLTF | 14 | TRBV29-1 | once | NA | TRBJ2-6
TGTGCCAGCAGTTCACCGGGACAGGGCCGAAACACCATATATTTT | CASSSPGQGRNTIYF | 15 | TRBV5-4 | NA | TRBD1 | TRBJ1-3
TGTGCCAGCAGCCTCATAAGCACAGATACGCAGTATTTT | CASSLISTDTQYF | 13 | TRBV7-6 | NA | NA | TRBJ2-3
TGTGCCAGCGGAGGCAACTCCTACGAGCAGTACTTC | CASGGNSYEQYF | 12 | TRBV12-3/TRBV12-4 | NA | NA | TRBJ2-7
TGTGCCAGCAGTGAAGTTTCCAGGGGCACTGAAGCTTTCTTT | CASSEVSRGTEAFF | 14 | TRBV6-1 | NA | NA | TRBJ1-1
TGTGCCAGCAGTGAAGCGCCTGCGGGGACTAGCACAGATACGCAGTATTTT | CASSEAPAGTSTDTQYF | 17 | TRBV6-1 | NA | NA | TRBJ2-3
TGCGCCAGCAGCCCGGGACTAGCGGACGCCCAAGAGACCCAGTACTTC | CASSPGLADAQETQYF | 16 | TRBV5-1 | NA | TRBD2 | TRBJ2-5
TGTGCCAGCCCCAAAAGAGGGGGGGACTCCCTCCTCCAAAACATTCAGTACTTC | CASPKRGGDSLLQNIQYF | 18 | TRBV21-1 | NA | NA | TRBJ2-4
TGTGCCACCCTGGGGAATTCGAACACTGAAGCTTTCTTT | CATLGNSNTEAFF | 13 | TRBV6-5 | few | NA | TRBJ1-1
TGCGCCAGCAGTTCCGAAGGCCGCGGATCTCCAAAAACCTATGGCTACACCTTC | CASSSEGRGSPKTYGYTF | 18 | TRBV10-1 | NA | NA | TRBJ1-2
TGCGCCAGCAGTGATATGGACAGCTCTGGAAACACCATATATTTT | CASSDMDSSGNTIYF | 15 | TRBV10-2 | NA | NA | TRBJ1-3
TGTGCCAGCAGTGATCCCCGGGACAGGGGGTACGAGCAGTACTTC | CASSDPRDRGYEQYF | 15 | TRBV6-1 | NA | TRBD1 | TRBJ2-7
TGTGCCAGCAGTTATGGCCCGGAGCCCCAGCATTTT | CASSYGPEPQHF | 12 | TRBV6-2/TRBV6-3 | NA | NA | TRBJ1-5
TGTGCCAGCAGCCTCCGGGCCGCACCCCTCTACGAGCAGTACTTC | CASSLRAAPLYEQYF | 15 | TRBV11-3 | NA | NA | TRBJ2-7
TGCGCCAGCAGATGGGGACAGGGGGAGGAACAAGTGCGGGGCTACACCTTC | CASRWGQGEEQVRGYTF | 17 | TRBV5-1 | few | TRBD1 | TRBJ1-2
TGTGCCAGCAGCTTGGACTTAAGCGGCTACACCTTC | CASSLDLSGYTF | 12 | TRBV7-9 | NA | NA | TRBJ1-2
TGTGCCAGCAGCCCTCTCCTCCTCCCTAGCGGGCCTCCGAACACCGGGGAGCTGTTTTTT | CASSPLLLPSGPPNTGELFF | 20 | TRBV27 | few | TRBD2 | TRBJ2-2
TGTGCCAGCAGTCTTGGTGGAACGACAACCAACTACGAGCAGTACTTC | CASSLGGTTTNYEQYF | 16 | TRBV27 | NA | NA | TRBJ2-7
TGTGCCAGCAGCTTCCCGACCGGAAACTATGGCTACACCTTC | CASSFPTGNYGYTF | 14 | TRBV5-4 | once | NA | TRBJ1-2
TGCGCCAGCAGTGTACGAGCGGGAGGATACAATGAGCAGTTCTTC | CASSVRAGGYNEQFF | 15 | TRBV10-2 | NA | TRBD2 | TRBJ2-1
TGTGCCAGCAGCCAATCCCGGACTAGCGCCTATGAGCAGTTCTTC | CASSQSRTSAYEQFF | 15 | TRBV3-1/TRBV3-2 | NA | TRBD2 | TRBJ2-1
TGCGCCAGCAGCCAAGATCGAGGCCCGAGGGGAGATACGCAGTATTTT | CASSQDRGPRGDTQYF | 16 | TRBV4-3 | NA | NA | TRBJ2-3
TGTGCCAGCAGCACTATAAAGCGGGTGGGCCCCGCGAACACCGGGGAGCTGTTTTTT | CASSTIKRVGPANTGELFF | 19 | TRBV7-9 | NA | NA | TRBJ2-2
TGTGCCAGCAGCCCCCCGGGGGCAGGGTGGACTACTGCGGGCGGAAACACCATATATTTT | CASSPPGAGWTTAGGNTIYF | 20 | TRBV7-8 | NA | NA | TRBJ1-3
TGCGCCAGCAGCTTGGGCGCACCCAGGGGGCCTAGCACAGATACGCAGTATTTT | CASSLGAPRGPSTDTQYF | 18 | TRBV5-1 | NA | TRBD1 | TRBJ2-3
TGTGCCAGCCGCGGGGCTAGCGGCGGGGAGCTGTTTTTT | CASRGASGGELFF | 13 | TRBV11-2 | NA | TRBD2 | TRBJ2-2
TGTGCCAGTAGTATCGGGTACGGCTACACCTTC | CASSIGYGYTF | 11 | TRBV19 | NA | NA | TRBJ1-2
TGTGCCAGCAGCGGGGTTTGGGAGACCCAGTACTTC | CASSGVWETQYF | 12 | TRBV21-1 | NA | NA | TRBJ2-5
TGTGCCAGCAGCTTAGCGGGGCACGAGCAGTACTTC | CASSLAGHEQYF | 12 | TRBV7-9 | few | NA | TRBJ2-7
TGTGCCAGCAGCCCAGGTTTAAAGGGGCCTAACTATGGCTACACCTTC | CASSPGLKGPNYGYTF | 16 | TRBV7-3 | NA | NA | TRBJ1-2
TGTGCCAGCAGCGTAGCGGCGGATTTTTATAATTCACCCCTCCACTTT | CASSVAADFYNSPLHF | 16 | TRBV9 | once | NA | TRBJ1-6
TGTGCCAGCAGCCGGCCCCCGGGGGCGGCCGGGGAGCTGTTTTTT | CASSRPPGAAGELFF | 15 | TRBV11-3 | NA | NA | TRBJ2-2
TGTGCCAGCAGTTCACTGATGGGCGGGGGGCTCCACCAAGAGACCCAGTACTTC | CASSSLMGGGLHQETQYF | 18 | TRBV7-2 | NA | TRBD2 | TRBJ2-5
TGTGCCAGCAGCTTAACCCGGGACGGAAACATTCAGTACTTC | CASSLTRDGNIQYF | 14 | TRBV7-9 | NA | NA | TRBJ2-4
TGTGCCAGCACCGGGAGGCAGCAGCCCCAGCATTTT | CASTGRQQPQHF | 12 | TRBV6-5 | once | NA | TRBJ1-5
TGTGCCAGCAGACTAGCGGGGGGCTCCTACGAGCAGTACTTC | CASRLAGGSYEQYF | 14 | TRBV2 | NA | TRBD2 | TRBJ2-7
TGCGCCAGCAGCCAAGATTCGGGGACAGGGTACTTCTACGAGCAGTACTTC | CASSQDSGTGYFYEQYF | 17 | TRBV4-1 | NA | TRBD1 | TRBJ2-7
TGTGCCAGTAGCCGGGACAGGGGCTCTCCCTACGAGCAGTACTTC | CASSRDRGSPYEQYF | 15 | TRBV19 | NA | TRBD1 | TRBJ2-7
TGCGCCAGCAGCTTGGGATCCGGGACCTATGGCTACACCTTC | CASSLGSGTYGYTF | 14 | TRBV5-1 | NA | NA | TRBJ1-2
TGTGCCAGCAGTGACTCATATAAGGTTTTCTTT | CASSDSYKVFF | 11 | TRBV6-4 | NA | NA | TRBJ1-1
TGTGCCAGCAGCTCCCGACAGGGGGCCTACTATGGCTACACCTTC | CASSSRQGAYYGYTF | 15 | TRBV5-6 | NA | TRBD1 | TRBJ1-2
TGTGCCAGCAGCTTAGGAACGGGTCGAAGTCCCGAGCAGTACTTC | CASSLGTGRSPEQYF | 15 | TRBV7-9 | many | NA | TRBJ2-7
TGTGCCAGCCGCCAATCTTTAGTAACCGGGGAGCTGTTTTTT | CASRQSLVTGELFF | 14 | TRBV6-4 | NA | NA | TRBJ2-2
TGTGCCAGCAGCTTTCGACAGGAATTGCAAGAGACCCAGTACTTC | CASSFRQELQETQYF | 15 | TRBV5-6 | NA | NA | TRBJ2-5
TGTGCCAGCAGCTTAAGGAGGCTAGCGGGGAGACAGACCCAGTACTTC | CASSLRRLAGRQTQYF | 16 | TRBV7-2 | NA | TRBD2 | TRBJ2-5